These 18 T cell receptor beta chains came from one sample sequenced in a study of cytomegalovirus exposure and HLA in healthy donors (dated by TCRdb to 2016 to 2017). The protocol used for the library was the immunoSEQ multiplex PCR assay. The multiplex PCR relied on a mix of 60 forward primers for TCR Vbeta segments and 13 reverse primers for TCR Jbeta segments. Drawn from immuneACCESS, this table holds only the in-frame rearrangements with V and J called that TCRdb kept. Clones are partly lost; checked studies trace under half to an unresolved V gene and leave the rest unexplained. This sample comprises some 170,000 clones, about 75% of them detected only once. The ten biggest clones cover 4.7% of the sample. Sequencing was performed on PBMCs. These receptors originate from a young man in good health and CMV-seropositive.

This clone was seen a handful of times. The V call is TRBV6-5, the J call TRBJ1-5, with TRBD1 as a possible D gene (6 bases). Trimming removed 5 bases from V and 7 bases from J, with 15 bases in between. The length of the CDR3 is 14 residues. Germline CDR1 and CDR2: MNHEY and SVGAGI. The CDR3 DNA reads as TGTGCCAGCAGTAGCGACAGGAGACAGCAGCCCCAGCATTTT. It encodes CASSSDRRQQPQHF.

This clone was seen more than once but under ten times. The DNA for the CDR3 is TGTGCCAGCGCTACCGGGACTACCACTTACAATGAGCAGTTCTTC. Protein: CASATGTTTYNEQFF. V is TRBV6-5 and J is TRBJ2-1, with TRBD2 matching over 7 bases. Trimming took 8 bases from V and 4 from J; bases not matched to a gene: 11. CDR1 is MNHEY and CDR2 is SVGAGI in the germline V gene. The CDR3 contains 15 residues.

The genes are TRBV25-1 and TRBJ1-4; 10 nucleotides match TRBD1. With 1 base clipped from V and 2 bases from J, the junction kept 7 bases outside the gene matches. Per germline, CDR1 MGHDK and CDR2 SYGVNS. The CDR3 loop spans 18 amino acids. DNA for the CDR3: TGTGCCAGCAGTGAATGGGACAGGGGTCACTTTACTAATGAAAAACTGTTTTTT. Protein sequence: CASSEWDRGHFTNEKLFF.

V and J are TRBV5-5 and TRBJ2-7; TRBD1 might be the D (6 bases). V lost 4 bases and J lost 5, with 16 bases in between. The germline V gene has CDR1 SGHKS and CDR2 YYEKEE (reference sequence). The CDR3 sequence is 14 residues long. The CDR3 sequence is CASSPATGLDEQYV. The DNA of the CDR3 is TGTGCCAGCAGCCCAGCGACAGGACTGGACGAGCAGTACGTC.

The rearrangement uses TRBV10-3 and TRBJ1-5, with 9 bases lining up with TRBD1. Trimming at V came to 6 bases and at J to 5 bases, leaving 5 bases not matched to a gene. The CDR3 runs 14 residues. CDR1 is ENHRY, CDR2 SYGVKD, per germline. The CDR3 bases are TGTGCCATCAGGGCACAGGGGGCGGATCAGCCCCAGCATTTT. It is translated as CAIRAQGADQPQHF.

This sequence joins TRBV6-5 and TRBJ1-5, with 8 nucleotides matching TRBD1. Trimming removed 6 bases from V and 6 bases from J; junction bases left unmatched: 7. Germline-derived CDR1 and CDR2 are MNHEY and SVGAGI. The CDR3 runs to 14 residues. CDR3 sequence (DNA): TGTGCCAGCAGAACAGGGGGGAGAAGTCAGCCCCAGCATTTT. Translation gives CASRTGGRSQPQHF.

This clone has a single count. The chain uses TRBV19 and TRBJ1-4, with D perhaps TRBD1 (6 bases). Trimming removed 6 bases from V and 14 bases from J, with 13 bases in between. The CDR3 is 11 residues long. Germline CDR1 is LNHDA and CDR2 is SQIVND (reference sequence). The CDR3 protein is CASRDHQGLFF. CDR3 in DNA: TGTGCCAGTAGGGACCATCAGGGGCTGTTTTTT.

The chain employs TRBV19 and TRBJ1-5; tentatively, D is TRBD1 (6 bases). This CDR3 region has 14 residues. With 4 bases removed from V and 2 bases from J, the gap between germline ends came to 9 bases. Germline CDR1 reads LNHDA; CDR2 reads SQIVND (reference sequence). DNA for the CDR3: TGTGCCAGTAGTAGGCGACAGGGCAATCAGCCCCAGCATTTT. Protein: CASSRRQGNQPQHF.

This clone was recorded only once. This chain joins TRBV6-5 and TRBJ1-1; D is perhaps TRBD1 (5 bases). The germline V gene encodes CDR1 MNHEY and CDR2 SVGAGI. The V and J ends lost 0 bases and 8 bases respectively, with 13 bases between them. CDR3 length equals 14 residues. The CDR3: CASSYSIGQTEAFF. The DNA for the CDR3 is TGTGCCAGCAGTTACTCGATCGGACAAACGGAAGCTTTCTTT.

The rearrangement uses TRBV30 and TRBJ2-1; 9 nucleotides agree with TRBD2. There are 14 residues in the CDR3. V was pared by 3 bases and J by 3 bases, with 3 bases of the junction left unmatched. Germline V gene sequence: CDR1 GTSNPN, CDR2 SVGIG (reference sequence). CDR3: CAWSLTSGYNEQFF. The CDR3 region has the DNA TGTGCCTGGAGCCTGACTAGCGGCTACAATGAGCAGTTCTTC.

A note on this clone: One end of the junction does not line up with germline, which may come from a read error. The V and J genes are TRBV4-2 and TRBJ1-3; 8 nucleotides align to TRBD1. The germline V gene has CDR1 LGHNA and CDR2 YNFKEQ. This CDR3 contains 17 residues. The CDR3 DNA is TGTGCCAGCAGCCAAGGGAATCAGGGGGCGACCGGAAACACCACATATTTT. Protein sequence: CASSQGNQGATGNTTYF.

This sequence joins TRBV28 and TRBJ2-5; 8 bases align to TRBD2. Germline V CDR1 and CDR2: MDHEN, SYDVKM. The CDR3 is made up of 14 amino acids. The trim removed 3 bases at V and 3 bases at J, leaving 3 bases unmatched. The CDR3 nucleotides read TGTGCCAGCAGTTTCCACGGGGGGGAAGAGACCCAGTACTTC. It encodes CASSFHGGEETQYF.

The chain uses TRBV19 and TRBJ1-1; 7 bases map to TRBD1. Germline values: CDR1 LNHDA, CDR2 SQIVND (reference sequence). The V segment lost 4 bases and the J segment 3 bases; nucleotides outside the gene matches: 8. The CDR3 runs to 15 residues. The CDR3 sequence: CASSTQGVKDTEAFF. CDR3 in DNA: TGTGCCAGTAGTACCCAGGGGGTCAAGGACACTGAAGCTTTCTTT.

The V gene is TRBV11-2, the J gene TRBJ2-3; TRBD2 aligns across 14 bases. Germline V gives CDR1 SGHAT, CDR2 FQNNGV. CDR3 length: 16 amino acids. Trimming took 5 bases from V and 7 from J; bases not matched to a gene: 8. CDR3 sequence: CASSPSGLAGEYTQYF. In nucleotides, the CDR3 is TGTGCCAGCAGCCCATCGGGACTAGCGGGGGAATATACGCAGTATTTT.

The chain has TRBV4-1 and TRBJ1-4; 7 bases map to TRBD1. V dropped 2 bases and J dropped 3; count of bases not matched to a gene: 6. The CDR3 has 16 amino acids. Germline V gene lookup returns CDR1 MGHRA and CDR2 YSYEKL. The DNA for the CDR3 is TGCGCCAGCAGCCAATCTATCGGGACAGCTAATGAAAAACTGTTTTTT. Translating it yields CASSQSIGTANEKLFF.

V gene TRBV5-1 combines with J gene TRBJ2-3; 9 nucleotides match TRBD1. The CDR3 runs to 15 residues. Germline lookup yields CDR1 SGHRS and CDR2 YFSETQ. Trimming cost V 4 bases and J 4 bases; bases outside gene matches: 7. CDR3 sequence reads: CASSRTGVAPDTQYF. CDR3 nucleotides: TGCGCCAGCAGCCGGACAGGGGTGGCTCCAGATACGCAGTATTTT.

This chain connects TRBV6-4 to TRBJ2-1; 8 nucleotides agree with TRBD2. J gave up 6 bases and V 0 bases, and 4 bases lay outside the gene matches. The CDR3 contains 15 residues. CDR1 is MRHNA and CDR2 is SNTAGT in the germline V gene. The CDR3 region is CASSDSNSGINEQFF. The CDR3 bases are TGTGCCAGCAGTGACTCCAATAGCGGGATCAATGAGCAGTTCTTC.

The chain combines TRBV28 with TRBJ1-5, with D tentatively TRBD1 (5 bases). This CDR3 comprises 12 residues. V was trimmed by 5 bases and J by 9 bases, leaving 11 bases between them. CDR1 and CDR2 (germline): MDHEN, SYDVKM. CDR3 amino acids: CASSIRRGPQHF. The CDR3, as DNA: TGTGCCAGCAGTATCCGTAGGGGGCCCCAGCATTTT.